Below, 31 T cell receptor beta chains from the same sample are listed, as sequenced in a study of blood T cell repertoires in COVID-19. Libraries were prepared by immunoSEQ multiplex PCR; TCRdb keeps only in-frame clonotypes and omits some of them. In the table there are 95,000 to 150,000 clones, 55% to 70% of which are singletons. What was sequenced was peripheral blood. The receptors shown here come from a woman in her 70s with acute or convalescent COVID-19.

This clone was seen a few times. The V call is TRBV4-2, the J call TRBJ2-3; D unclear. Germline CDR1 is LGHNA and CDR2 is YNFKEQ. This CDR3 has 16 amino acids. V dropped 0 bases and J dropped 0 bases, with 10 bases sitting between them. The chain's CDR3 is CASSQDLARSTDTQYF. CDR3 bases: TGTGCCAGCAGCCAAGACCTGGCTAGAAGCACAGATACGCAGTATTTT.

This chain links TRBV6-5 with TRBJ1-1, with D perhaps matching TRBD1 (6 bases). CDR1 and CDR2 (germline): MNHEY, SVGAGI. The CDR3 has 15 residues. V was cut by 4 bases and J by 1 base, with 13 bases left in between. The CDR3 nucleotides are TGTGCCAGCAGTTTCACGGGGGGGCCGAACACTGAAGCTTTCTTT. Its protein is CASSFTGGPNTEAFF.

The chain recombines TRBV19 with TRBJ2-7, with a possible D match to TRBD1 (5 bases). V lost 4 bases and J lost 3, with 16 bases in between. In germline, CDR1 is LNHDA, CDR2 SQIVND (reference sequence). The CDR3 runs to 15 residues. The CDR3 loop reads CASSTAPAGIYEQYF. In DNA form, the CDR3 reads TGTGCCAGTAGTACGGCCCCGGCAGGGATCTACGAGCAGTACTTC.

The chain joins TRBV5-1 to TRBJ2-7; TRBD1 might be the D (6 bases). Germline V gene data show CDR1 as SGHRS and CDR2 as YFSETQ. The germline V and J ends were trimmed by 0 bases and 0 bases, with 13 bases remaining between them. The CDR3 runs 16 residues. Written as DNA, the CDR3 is TGCGCCAGCAGCTTGGCCGACAGGCCCTTCTCCTACGAGCAGTACTTC. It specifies CASSLADRPFSYEQYF.

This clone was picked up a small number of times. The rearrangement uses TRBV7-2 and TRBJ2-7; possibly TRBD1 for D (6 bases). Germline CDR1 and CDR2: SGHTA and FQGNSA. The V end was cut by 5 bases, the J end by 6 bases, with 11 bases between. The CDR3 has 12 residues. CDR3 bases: TGTGCCAGCAGCCCGCAGGGGCGCGAGCAGTACTTC. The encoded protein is CASSPQGREQYF.

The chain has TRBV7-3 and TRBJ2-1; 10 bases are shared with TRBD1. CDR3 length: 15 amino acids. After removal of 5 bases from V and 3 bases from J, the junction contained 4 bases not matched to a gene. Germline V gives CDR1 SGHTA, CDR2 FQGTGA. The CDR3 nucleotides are TGTGCCAGCAGCCCGACAGGGGGCTACTACAATGAGCAGTTCTTC. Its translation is CASSPTGGYYNEQFF.

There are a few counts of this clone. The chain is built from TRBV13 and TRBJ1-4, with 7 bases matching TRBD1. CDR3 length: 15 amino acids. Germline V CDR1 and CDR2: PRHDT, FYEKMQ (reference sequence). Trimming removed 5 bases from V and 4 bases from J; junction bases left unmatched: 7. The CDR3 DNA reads TGTGCCAGCAGCGCCCGGACAGGAAGTAATGAAAAACTGTTTTTT. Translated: CASSARTGSNEKLFF. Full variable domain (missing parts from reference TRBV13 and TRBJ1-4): AAGVIQSPRHLIKEKRETATLKCYPIPRHDTVYWYQQGPGQDPQFLISFYEKMQSDKGSIPDRFSAQQFSDYHSELNMSSLELGDSALYFCASSARTGSNEKLFFGSGTQLSVL.

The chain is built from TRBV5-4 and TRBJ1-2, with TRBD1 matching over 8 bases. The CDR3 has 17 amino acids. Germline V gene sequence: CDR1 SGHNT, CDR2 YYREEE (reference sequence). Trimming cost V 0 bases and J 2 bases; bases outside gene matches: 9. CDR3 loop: CASSLESGGIINYGYTF. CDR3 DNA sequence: TGTGCCAGCAGCTTGGAGTCAGGGGGCATCATCAACTATGGCTACACCTTC.

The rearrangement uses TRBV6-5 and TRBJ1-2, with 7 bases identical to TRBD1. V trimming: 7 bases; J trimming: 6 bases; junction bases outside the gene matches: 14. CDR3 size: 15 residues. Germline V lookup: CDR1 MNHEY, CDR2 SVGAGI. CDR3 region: CASNPTGYGLNGYTF. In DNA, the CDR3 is TGTGCCAGCAACCCGACAGGGTACGGTTTGAATGGCTACACCTTC.

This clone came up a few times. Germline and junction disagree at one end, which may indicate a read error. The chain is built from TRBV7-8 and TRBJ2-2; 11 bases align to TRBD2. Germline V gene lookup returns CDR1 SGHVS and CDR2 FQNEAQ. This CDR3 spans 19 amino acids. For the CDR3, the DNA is TGTGCCAGCAGCCTAGCCCTCATACTAGCGGGGGCGAACACCGGGGAGCTGTTTTTT. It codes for CASSLALILAGANTGELFF.

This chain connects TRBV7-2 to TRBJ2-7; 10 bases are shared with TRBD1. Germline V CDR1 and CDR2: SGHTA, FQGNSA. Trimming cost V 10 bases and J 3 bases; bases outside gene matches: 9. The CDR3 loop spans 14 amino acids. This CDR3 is CATSVGTGVYEQYF. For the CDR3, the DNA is TGTGCCACCTCCGTCGGGACAGGGGTCTACGAGCAGTACTTC.

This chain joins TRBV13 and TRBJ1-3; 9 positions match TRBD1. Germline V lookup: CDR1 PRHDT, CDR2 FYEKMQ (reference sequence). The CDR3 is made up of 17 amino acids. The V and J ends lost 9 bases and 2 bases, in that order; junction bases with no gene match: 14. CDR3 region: CASGGQGGLAAGNTIYF. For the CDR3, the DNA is TGTGCCAGTGGGGGACAGGGAGGGCTGGCGGCTGGAAACACCATATATTTT.

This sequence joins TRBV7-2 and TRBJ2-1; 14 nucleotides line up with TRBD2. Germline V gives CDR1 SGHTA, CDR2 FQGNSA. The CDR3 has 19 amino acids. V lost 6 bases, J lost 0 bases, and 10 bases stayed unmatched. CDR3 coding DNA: TGTGCCAGCAGGGCCAACCTCGGACTAGCGGGGGGCTCCTACAATGAGCAGTTCTTC. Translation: CASRANLGLAGGSYNEQFF.

CDR3 sequence (DNA): TGCGCCAGCAGTGAGACTAGCGGCCTGGAGACCCAGTACTTC. Translation gives CASSETSGLETQYF. The chain is built from TRBV23-1 and TRBJ2-5, with 9 nucleotides matching TRBD2. TRBV23-1 is an ORF, and what it does is uncertain. The CDR3 extends over 14 amino acids. J gave up 5 bases and V 5 bases, and 6 bases lay outside the gene matches.

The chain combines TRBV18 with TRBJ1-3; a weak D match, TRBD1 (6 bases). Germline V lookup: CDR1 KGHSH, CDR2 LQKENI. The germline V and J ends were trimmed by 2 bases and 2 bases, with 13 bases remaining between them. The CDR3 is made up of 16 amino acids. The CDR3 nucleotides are TGTGCCAGCTCACCAAATCAGGGGCTAACTGGAAACACCATATATTTT. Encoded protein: CASSPNQGLTGNTIYF.

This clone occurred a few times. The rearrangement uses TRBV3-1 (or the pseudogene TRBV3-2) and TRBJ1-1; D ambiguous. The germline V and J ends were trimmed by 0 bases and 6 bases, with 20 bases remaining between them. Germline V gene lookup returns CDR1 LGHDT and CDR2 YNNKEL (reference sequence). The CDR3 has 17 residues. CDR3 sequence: CASSQEEGRAGRPEAFF. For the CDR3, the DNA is TGTGCCAGCAGCCAAGAAGAGGGTAGGGCAGGCCGACCTGAAGCTTTCTTT.

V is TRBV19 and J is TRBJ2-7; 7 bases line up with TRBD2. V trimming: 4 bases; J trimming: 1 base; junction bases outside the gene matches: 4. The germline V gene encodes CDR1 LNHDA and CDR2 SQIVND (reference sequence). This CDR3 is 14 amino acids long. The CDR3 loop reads CASSRRGDSYEQYF. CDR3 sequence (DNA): TGTGCCAGTAGTAGACGGGGGGATTCCTACGAGCAGTACTTC.

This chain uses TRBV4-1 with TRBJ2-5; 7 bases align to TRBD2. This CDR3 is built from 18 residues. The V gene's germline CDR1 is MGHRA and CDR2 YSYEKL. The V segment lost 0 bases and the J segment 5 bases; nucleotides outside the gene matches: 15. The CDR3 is CASSQDGAERGGGETQYF. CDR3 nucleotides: TGCGCCAGCAGCCAAGATGGGGCGGAGCGGGGCGGCGGGGAGACCCAGTACTTC.

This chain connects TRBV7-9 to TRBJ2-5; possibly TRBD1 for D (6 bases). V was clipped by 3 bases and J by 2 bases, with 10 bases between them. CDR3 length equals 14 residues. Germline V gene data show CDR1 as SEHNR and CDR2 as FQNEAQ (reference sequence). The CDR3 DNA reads TGTGCCAGCAGCTTGGGTACAGGGCAAGAGACCCAGTACTTC. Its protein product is CASSLGTGQETQYF.

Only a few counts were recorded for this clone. The CDR3 loop is CAWKDRWTEAFF. In nucleotides, the CDR3 is TGTGCCTGGAAGGACAGGTGGACTGAAGCTTTCTTT. The V and J genes are TRBV30 and TRBJ1-1, with TRBD1 identical over 7 bases. Germline V lookup: CDR1 GTSNPN, CDR2 SVGIG (reference sequence). This CDR3 spans 12 amino acids. J was trimmed by 5 bases and V by 4 bases; bases with no gene match: 4. Using reference TRBV30 and TRBJ1-1 for the parts outside the CDR3, the full variable domain is SQTIHQWPATLVQPVGSPLSLECTVEGTSNPNLYWYRQAAGRGLQLLFYSVGIGQISSEVPQNLSASRPQDRQFILSSKKLLLSDSGFYLCAWKDRWTEAFFGQGTRLTVV.

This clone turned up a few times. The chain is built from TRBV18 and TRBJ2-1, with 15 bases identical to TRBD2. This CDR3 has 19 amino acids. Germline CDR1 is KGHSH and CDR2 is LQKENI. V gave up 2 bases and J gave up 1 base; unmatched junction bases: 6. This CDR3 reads CASSPGRTSGGASYNEQFF. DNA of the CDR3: TGTGCCAGCTCACCAGGGCGGACTAGCGGGGGGGCGTCCTACAATGAGCAGTTCTTC.

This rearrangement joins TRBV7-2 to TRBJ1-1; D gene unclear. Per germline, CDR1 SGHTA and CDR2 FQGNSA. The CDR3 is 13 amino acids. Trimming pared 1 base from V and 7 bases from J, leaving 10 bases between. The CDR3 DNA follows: TGTGCCAGCAGCTTAGTAGTAGAGAGTGAAGCTTTCTTT. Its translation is CASSLVVESEAFF. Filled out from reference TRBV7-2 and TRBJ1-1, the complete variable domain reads GAGVSQSPSNKVTEKGKDVELRCDPISGHTALYWYRQSLGQGLEFLIYFQGNSAPDKSGLPSDRFSAERTGGSVSTLTIQRTQQEDSAVYLCASSLVVESEAFFGQGTRLTVV.

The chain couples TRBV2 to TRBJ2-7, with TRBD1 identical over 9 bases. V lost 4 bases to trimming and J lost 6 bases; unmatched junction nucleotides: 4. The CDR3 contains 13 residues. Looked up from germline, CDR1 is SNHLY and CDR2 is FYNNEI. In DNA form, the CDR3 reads TGTGCCAGCAGTGCGGACAGGGGAGGCGAGCAGTACTTC. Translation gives CASSADRGGEQYF.

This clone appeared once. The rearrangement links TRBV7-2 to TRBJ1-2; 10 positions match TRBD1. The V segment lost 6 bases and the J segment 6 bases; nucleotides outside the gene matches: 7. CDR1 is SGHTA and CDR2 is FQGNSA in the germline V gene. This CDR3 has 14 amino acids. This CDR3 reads CASRRGQGLDGYTF. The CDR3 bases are TGTGCCAGCAGGAGGGGACAGGGGTTGGATGGCTACACCTTC. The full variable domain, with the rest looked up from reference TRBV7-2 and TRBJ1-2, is GAGVSQSPSNKVTEKGKDVELRCDPISGHTALYWYRQSLGQGLEFLIYFQGNSAPDKSGLPSDRFSAERTGGSVSTLTIQRTQQEDSAVYLCASRRGQGLDGYTFGSGTRLTVV.

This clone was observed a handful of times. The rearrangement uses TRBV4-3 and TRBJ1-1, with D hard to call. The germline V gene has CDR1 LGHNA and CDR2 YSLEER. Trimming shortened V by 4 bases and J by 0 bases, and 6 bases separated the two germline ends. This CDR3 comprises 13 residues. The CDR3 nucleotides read TGCGCCAGCAGCCCCTTAATGAACACTGAAGCTTTCTTT. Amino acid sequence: CASSPLMNTEAFF.

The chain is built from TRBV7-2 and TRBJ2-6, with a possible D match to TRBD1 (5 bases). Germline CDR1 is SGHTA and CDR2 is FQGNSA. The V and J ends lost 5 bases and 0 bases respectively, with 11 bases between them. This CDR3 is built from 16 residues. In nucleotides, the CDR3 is TGTGCCAGCAGCAGGACAACCCACTCTGGGGCCAACGTCCTGACTTTC. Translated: CASSRTTHSGANVLTF.

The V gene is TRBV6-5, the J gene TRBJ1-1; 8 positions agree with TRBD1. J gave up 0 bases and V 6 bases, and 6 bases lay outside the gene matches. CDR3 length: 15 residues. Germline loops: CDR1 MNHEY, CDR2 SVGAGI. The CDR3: CASRPRDRMNTEAFF. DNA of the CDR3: TGTGCCAGCAGACCCCGGGACAGGATGAACACTGAAGCTTTCTTT.

CDR3: CASSGPGQGETQYF. The CDR3 DNA reads TGTGCCAGCAGTGGCCCGGGCCAGGGGGAGACCCAGTACTTC. The chain combines TRBV28 with TRBJ2-5; a weak D match, TRBD1 (6 bases). Germline V CDR1 and CDR2: MDHEN, SYDVKM. Trimming removed 5 bases at V and 5 bases at J, with 15 bases between. This CDR3 has 14 amino acids.

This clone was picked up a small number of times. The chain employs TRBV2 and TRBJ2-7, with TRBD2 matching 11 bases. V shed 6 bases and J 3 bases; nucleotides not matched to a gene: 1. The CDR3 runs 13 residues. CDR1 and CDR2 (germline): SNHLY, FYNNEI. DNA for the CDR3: TGTGCCAGCAGGACTAGCGGGGTCTACGAGCAGTACTTC. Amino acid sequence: CASRTSGVYEQYF.

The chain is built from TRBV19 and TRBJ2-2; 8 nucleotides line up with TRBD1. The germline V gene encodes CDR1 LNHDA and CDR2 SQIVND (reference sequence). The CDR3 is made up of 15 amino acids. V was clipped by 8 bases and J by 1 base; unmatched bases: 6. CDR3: CASEKQGVNTGELFF. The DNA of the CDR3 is TGTGCCAGTGAAAAACAGGGGGTGAACACCGGGGAGCTGTTTTTT.

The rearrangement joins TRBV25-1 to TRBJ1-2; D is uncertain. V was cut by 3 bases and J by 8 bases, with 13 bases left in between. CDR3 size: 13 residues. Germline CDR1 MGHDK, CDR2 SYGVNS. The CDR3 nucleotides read TGTGCCAGCAGTGAGGATTTCGGGTACGGCTACACCTTC. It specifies CASSEDFGYGYTF.